One sample yielded the 17 T cell receptor beta chains listed below, sequenced in a study of cytomegalovirus exposure and HLA in healthy donors. Profiled with immunoSEQ multiplex PCR; TCRdb holds only in-frame clones, not every one. The table includes 150,000 to 200,000 clones, 85% detected once. Sample: PBMCs. These receptor sequences come from a man between 18 and 29 years old in good health and CMV-seropositive.

This clone was picked up a small number of times. The rearrangement joins TRBV5-6 to TRBJ1-2; 12 positions match TRBD1. Germline-derived CDR1 and CDR2 are SGHDT and YYEEEE. After removal of 4 bases from V and 8 bases from J, the junction contained 6 bases not matched to a gene. There are 14 residues in the CDR3. The chain's CDR3 is CASSRDRGLHGYTF. The CDR3 DNA follows: TGTGCCAGCAGCCGGGACAGGGGGCTTCACGGCTACACCTTC.

This clone showed up just a few times. This chain links TRBV6-9 with TRBJ2-7; TRBD1 is a possible D gene (6 bases). V was clipped by 0 bases and J by 1 base, with 13 bases between them. Per the germline V gene, CDR1 is MNHGY and CDR2 is SVAAGI. The CDR3 sequence is 16 residues long. The CDR3: CASSYSPGHLSYEQYF. DNA for the CDR3: TGTGCCAGCAGTTATTCGCCGGGACACCTGTCCTACGAGCAGTACTTC.

The V gene is TRBV30, the J gene TRBJ2-2; 8 nucleotides align to TRBD1. The CDR3 runs 16 residues. The ends lost 0 bases at V and 7 bases at J; junction bases unmatched: 10. Per germline, CDR1 GTSNPN and CDR2 SVGIG (reference sequence). The CDR3 DNA is TGTGCCTGGAGTGTGGGGCAGGGGGCGCGGGTCGGGGAGCTGTTTTTT. Amino acids: CAWSVGQGARVGELFF.

This chain connects TRBV27 to TRBJ2-7; D ambiguous. Germline assignment: CDR1 MNHEY and CDR2 SMNVEV (reference sequence). The V gene lost 1 base and the J gene lost 5 bases, with 15 bases spanning the gap. This CDR3 is built from 15 residues. The CDR3 nucleotides read TGTGCCAGCAGTTTATGGGCAGGTGCTATGGACGAGCAGTACTTC. Protein sequence: CASSLWAGAMDEQYF.

This sequence joins TRBV5-6 and TRBJ2-1, with 7 bases fitting TRBD1. Germline V gene sequence: CDR1 SGHDT, CDR2 YYEEEE. The CDR3 extends over 13 amino acids. V was pared by 4 bases and J by 6 bases, with 4 bases of the junction left unmatched. The CDR3 nucleotides read TGTGCCAGCAGCACGGGACAGCCCAATGAGCAGTTCTTC. It translates to CASSTGQPNEQFF.

The rearrangement uses TRBV28 and TRBJ1-2; 7 bases match TRBD1. CDR1 and CDR2 (germline): MDHEN, SYDVKM. The CDR3 spans 13 residues. The J segment lost 8 bases and the V segment lost 5 bases, leaving 8 bases of the junction unmatched. This CDR3 is CASSTYRGEGYTF. CDR3 sequence (DNA): TGTGCCAGCAGTACCTACAGGGGTGAGGGCTACACCTTC.

This clone has just a few counts. The chain links TRBV2 to TRBJ2-5, with TRBD2 matching over 7 bases. Germline trimming cut 2 bases from V and 4 bases from J; bases unmatched to any gene: 4. The CDR3 runs 14 residues. Germline assignment: CDR1 SNHLY and CDR2 FYNNEI. DNA for the CDR3: TGTGCCAGCAGTGAACAAGGGAGGGGAGAGACCCAGTACTTC. Protein sequence: CASSEQGRGETQYF.

This chain joins TRBV6-6 and TRBJ2-3; D may be TRBD1 (5 bases). The CDR3 has 15 amino acids. Per the germline V gene, CDR1 is MNHNY and CDR2 is SVGAGI (reference sequence). Trimming shortened V by 2 bases and J by 0 bases, and 9 bases separated the two germline ends. Written as DNA, the CDR3 is TGTGCCAGCAGTTACACGGCAGGGAGCACAGATACGCAGTATTTT. Encoded protein: CASSYTAGSTDTQYF.

The rearrangement joins TRBV11-2 to TRBJ2-7; perhaps TRBD1 as D (7 bases). The CDR3 sequence is 15 residues long. CDR1 and CDR2 from the germline V gene are SGHAT and FQNNGV. Trimming took 7 bases from V and 5 from J, leaving 21 bases between them. This chain's CDR3 is CASTPKNRGGNEQYF. In nucleotides, the CDR3 is TGTGCCAGCACGCCTAAAAACAGGGGAGGTAACGAGCAGTACTTC.

The CDR3 nucleotides read TGTGCCAGCAGAGGGACAGGTGAGGGGCAGCCCCAGCATTTT. It translates to CASRGTGEGQPQHF. This chain connects TRBV6-9 to TRBJ1-5; 8 nucleotides align to TRBD1. This CDR3 has 14 residues. Germline loops: CDR1 MNHGY, CDR2 SVAAGI. Trimming cost V 6 bases and J 7 bases; bases outside gene matches: 8.

The chain uses TRBV2 and TRBJ1-4; 8 bases are shared with TRBD1. Looked up from germline, CDR1 is SNHLY and CDR2 is FYNNEI. With V trimmed by 0 bases and J by 5 bases, 5 bases remained unmatched. The CDR3 contains 16 residues. CDR3 sequence reads: CASSEARTGSNEKLFF. The CDR3 DNA is TGTGCCAGCAGTGAAGCGAGGACAGGGTCCAATGAAAAACTGTTTTTT. The entire variable domain, with the rest obtained from reference TRBV2 and TRBJ1-4, is as follows: EPEVTQTPSHQVTQMGQEVILRCVPISNHLYFYWYRQILGQKVEFLVSFYNNEISEKSEIFDDQFSVERPDGSNFTLKIRSTKLEDSAMYFCASSEARTGSNEKLFFGSGTQLSVL.

The chain carries TRBV4-1 and TRBJ1-1, with D possibly matching TRBD1 (6 bases). The CDR3 has 15 residues. Germline V gives CDR1 MGHRA, CDR2 YSYEKL. V was cut by 0 bases and J by 4 bases, with 12 bases left in between. The CDR3 loop is CASSQDRGAGTEAFF. In DNA form, the CDR3 reads TGCGCCAGCAGCCAAGATCGGGGGGCGGGCACTGAAGCTTTCTTT.

This sequence joins TRBV14 and TRBJ2-1; a possible D gene is TRBD1 (5 bases). Trimming removed 2 bases at V and 6 bases at J, with 11 bases between. The CDR3 length is 14 residues. The germline gives CDR1 SGHDN, CDR2 FVKESK. The CDR3 region is CASSQQLTVNEQFF. CDR3 bases: TGTGCCAGCAGCCAACAATTGACAGTCAATGAGCAGTTCTTC.

The chain couples TRBV9 to TRBJ1-2, with D perhaps matching TRBD1 (6 bases). Trimming removed 5 bases from V and 2 bases from J, with 16 bases in between. The CDR3 runs 15 residues. The germline CDR1 and CDR2 sequences are SGDLS and YYNGEE. CDR3 amino acids: CASRTQATGNYGYTF. The DNA for the CDR3 is TGTGCCAGCAGAACCCAGGCGACAGGCAACTATGGCTACACCTTC.

In its sample, this clone was seen once. The gene calls are TRBV11-2 and TRBJ2-7; 8 nucleotides agree with TRBD1. The V segment lost 4 bases and the J segment 0 bases; nucleotides outside the gene matches: 8. Looked up from germline, CDR1 is SGHAT and CDR2 is FQNNGV. This CDR3 comprises 16 residues. The CDR3 spells CASSSPDRGFSYEQYF. The CDR3 DNA reads as TGTGCCAGCAGCTCCCCCGACAGGGGCTTCTCCTACGAGCAGTACTTC.

The chain employs TRBV5-1 and TRBJ1-3, with a weak D call TRBD1 (5 bases). The CDR3 loop spans 16 amino acids. The V and J ends lost 4 bases and 0 bases respectively, with 14 bases between them. CDR1 and CDR2 from the germline V gene are SGHRS and YFSETQ. The CDR3 region has the DNA TGCGCCAGCAGCCAAAGCGCACAGGCCTCTGGAAACACCATATATTTT. This encodes CASSQSAQASGNTIYF.

The chain joins TRBV7-8 to TRBJ2-1; 11 positions agree with TRBD2. CDR1 and CDR2 from the germline V gene are SGHVS and FQNEAQ. The CDR3 has 15 residues. V lost 5 bases and J lost 5; bases outside the gene matches: 5. CDR3 amino acids: CASSPGLADHNEQFF. The CDR3 nucleotides read TGTGCCAGCAGCCCGGGACTAGCGGATCACAATGAGCAGTTCTTC.